This entry lists 27 T cell receptor beta chains sequenced from one sample in a study of T cell responses to AZD1222 COVID-19 vaccine. TCRdb's table, derived via immunoSEQ multiplex PCR, lists solely in-frame clones and lacks some. The table lists 90,000 to 120,000 clones, 89% of them singletons. Sample: peripheral blood, taken on day 0 of MenACWY control vaccination. Receptors originate from an adult in good health.

This clone has a single count. This chain connects TRBV12-5 to TRBJ2-3; the D gene could be TRBD1 or TRBD2 (5 bases each). The CDR3 runs to 18 residues. Trimming removed 0 bases at V and 0 bases at J, with 16 bases between. Germline CDR1 is LGHNT and CDR2 is FRNRAP. CDR3 sequence: CASGLVWDGDTSTDTQYF. The CDR3 DNA follows: TGTGCTAGTGGTTTGGTCTGGGACGGAGACACTAGCACAGATACGCAGTATTTT.

This clone came up a few times. The rearrangement uses TRBV7-2 and TRBJ2-6; no reliable D call. The CDR3 length is 16 residues. Between the trimmed V and J ends, which lost 5 bases and 0 bases, there was a span of 11 bases. The germline gives CDR1 SGHTA, CDR2 FQGNSA. The CDR3 sequence is CASSGSLYSGANVLTF. The CDR3 region has the DNA TGTGCCAGCAGCGGAAGTTTGTACTCTGGGGCCAACGTCCTGACTTTC.

The chain is built from TRBV4-1 and TRBJ2-6; D is unclear. The CDR3 has 17 amino acids. With 2 bases removed from V and 0 bases from J, the gap between germline ends came to 11 bases. The germline gives CDR1 MGHRA, CDR2 YSYEKL. The CDR3 bases are TGCGCCAGCAGCCAACCTGGTGGAAGCTCTGGGGCCAACGTCCTGACTTTC. Its protein is CASSQPGGSSGANVLTF.

V gene TRBV27 combines with J gene TRBJ1-1; D call uncertain. Trimming took off 3 bases at V and 5 bases at J, with 10 bases between the two ends. CDR1 is MNHEY, CDR2 SMNVEV, per germline (reference sequence). The CDR3 spans 13 residues. Here the CDR3 reads CASSFYRETEAFF. The CDR3 DNA follows: TGTGCCAGCAGTTTTTATAGGGAAACTGAAGCTTTCTTT.

The chain has TRBV6-5 and TRBJ1-1; D call uncertain. This CDR3 has 12 residues. The germline gives CDR1 MNHEY, CDR2 SVGAGI. The ends were cut back, 2 bases at V and 5 bases at J, with 6 bases in the middle. The CDR3 DNA is TGTGCCAGCAGTTACGGGAGGACTGAAGCTTTCTTT. This translates into CASSYGRTEAFF.

The V gene is TRBV4-2, the J gene TRBJ1-2, with TRBD1 as a possible D gene (5 bases). V lost 0 bases to trimming and J lost 7 bases, with 15 bases between them. CDR3 size: 15 residues. Germline CDR1 LGHNA, CDR2 YNFKEQ. This CDR3 reads CASSQDGGREGGYTF. CDR3 sequence (DNA): TGTGCCAGCAGCCAAGATGGCGGCAGGGAAGGTGGCTACACCTTC.

V is TRBV4-1 and J is TRBJ2-3; 12 nucleotides line up with TRBD2. The CDR3 length is 17 residues. CDR1 is MGHRA, CDR2 YSYEKL, per germline. J lost 6 bases, V lost 1 base, and 8 bases had no gene match. The CDR3 sequence is CASSQAPSGGAGDTQYF. The CDR3 DNA follows: TGCGCCAGCAGCCAAGCTCCTAGCGGGGGGGCGGGCGATACGCAGTATTTT.

The chain couples TRBV5-4 to TRBJ1-3, with 7 bases matching TRBD1. CDR3 length equals 16 residues. The germline CDR1 and CDR2 sequences are SGHNT and YYREEE (reference sequence). Losses at the gene ends were 0 bases for V and 2 bases for J; bases not matched to a gene: 5. This chain's CDR3 is CASSLVGDRAGNTIYF. CDR3 bases: TGTGCCAGCAGCTTGGTGGGCGACAGGGCTGGAAACACCATATATTTT.

The rearrangement links TRBV10-1 to TRBJ2-1; maybe TRBD1 (5 bases). Trimming took off 6 bases at V and 8 bases at J, with 20 bases between the two ends. The germline gives CDR1 WNHNN, CDR2 SYGVQD (reference sequence). The CDR3 is made up of 15 amino acids. The CDR3 here is CASSEQGSVRHEQFF. CDR3 bases: TGCGCCAGCAGCGAGCAGGGTAGTGTGCGGCATGAGCAGTTCTTC.

CDR3: CASSLTPGRKEKLFF. Written as DNA, the CDR3 is TGTGCCAGCAGCCTGACCCCGGGGAGGAAGGAAAAACTGTTTTTT. The chain combines TRBV3-1 (or the pseudogene TRBV3-2) with TRBJ1-4; D is undetermined. The CDR3 sequence is 15 residues long. V was pared by 4 bases and J by 8 bases, with 17 bases between. Germline lookup yields CDR1 LGHDT and CDR2 YNNKEL (reference sequence).

In its sample, this clone was seen a few times. This chain joins TRBV11-3 and TRBJ2-2; 8 nucleotides agree with TRBD1. The V gene's germline CDR1 is SGHNT and CDR2 YENEEA. J was trimmed by 4 bases and V by 3 bases; bases with no gene match: 4. The CDR3 totals 15 residues. The CDR3 bases are TGTGCCAGCAGCTTGGACAGGGCGGGCACCGGGGAGCTGTTTTTT. It encodes CASSLDRAGTGELFF.

In its sample, this clone was seen once. The chain has TRBV28 and TRBJ2-1, with 8 bases aligning to TRBD2. The CDR3 spans 15 residues. J lost 8 bases, V lost 8 bases, and 14 bases had no gene match. Germline loops: CDR1 MDHEN, CDR2 SYDVKM. CDR3 coding DNA: TGTGCCAGCCGTCCAGGAGCGGGGGCCGGAGATGAGCAGTTCTTC. Its protein product is CASRPGAGAGDEQFF.

Concerning this clone itself: One end of the junction fails to match germline, which may point to a read error. This chain uses TRBV7-2 with TRBJ2-7; D is uncertain. Germline CDR1 and CDR2: SGHTA and FQGNSA. The CDR3 sequence is 12 residues long. This chain's CDR3 is CASSLGLGIQNF. CDR3 coding DNA: TGTGCCAGCAGCTTAGGACTGGGCATCCAGAACTTC.

This clone was recorded only once. The chain links TRBV19 to TRBJ1-5; TRBD1 might be the D (6 bases). This CDR3 is 14 amino acids long. The germline V and J ends were trimmed by 4 bases and 3 bases, with 10 bases remaining between them. The V gene's germline CDR1 is LNHDA and CDR2 SQIVND (reference sequence). The CDR3 DNA is TGTGCCAGTAGTACGGGGACATACAATCAGCCCCAGCATTTT. Translation gives CASSTGTYNQPQHF.

This clone was recorded once. The chain carries TRBV28 and TRBJ1-5, with D unresolved. V gave up 3 bases and J gave up 4 bases, with 7 bases separating them. The CDR3 has 13 residues. CDR1 is MDHEN, CDR2 SYDVKM, per germline. The chain's CDR3 is CASSLGTNQPQHF. DNA of the CDR3: TGTGCCAGCAGTTTGGGCACAAATCAGCCCCAGCATTTT.

The chain combines TRBV5-4 with TRBJ2-7; TRBD1 matches 9 bases. The V and J ends lost 3 bases and 6 bases, in that order; junction bases with no gene match: 7. The CDR3 contains 14 residues. Germline V gene data show CDR1 as SGHNT and CDR2 as YYREEE (reference sequence). CDR3 region: CASSSGGQGTEQYF. DNA for the CDR3: TGTGCCAGCAGCTCGGGGGGACAGGGAACCGAGCAGTACTTC. Variable domain in full (rest from reference TRBV5-4 and TRBJ2-7): ETGVTQSPTHLIKTRGQQVTLRCSSQSGHNTVSWYQQALGQGPQFIFQYYREEENGRGNFPPRFSGLQFPNYSSELNVNALELDDSALYLCASSSGGQGTEQYFGPGTRLTVT.

As concerns this clone: The junction departs from the called germline gene at one end, perhaps through a read error. The chain couples TRBV11-2 to TRBJ1-3; a weak D match, TRBD1 (6 bases). There are 15 residues in the CDR3. Per germline, CDR1 SGHAT and CDR2 FQNNGV. DNA of the CDR3: TGTGCCAGCAGCTTTTCGGGGGGCTCTAGAAACACCATATATTTT. Its protein product is CASSFSGGSRNTIYF.

The CDR3 nucleotides are TGTGCCAGCAGCCTACAGGGAACTGAAGCTTTCTTT. Its translation is CASSLQGTEAFF. The chain joins TRBV11-3 to TRBJ1-1; D is perhaps TRBD1 (6 bases). The V end lost 5 bases, the J end lost 5 bases, and 9 bases lay between the germline ends. The CDR3 covers 12 residues. CDR1 SGHNT and CDR2 YENEEA come from the germline V gene.

The J gene is TRBJ2-2, the V gene TRBV6-5; 8 positions agree with TRBD1. The CDR3 totals 15 residues. V trimming: 2 bases; J trimming: 6 bases; junction bases outside the gene matches: 5. Germline lookup yields CDR1 MNHEY and CDR2 SVGAGI. The CDR3 reads CASSYQGALSGELFF. The CDR3 DNA follows: TGTGCCAGCAGTTACCAGGGGGCCCTATCCGGGGAGCTGTTTTTT.

CDR3 region: CASSSGLGQYF. CDR3 sequence (DNA): TGTGCCAGCAGCTCGGGCCTTGGGCAGTACTTC. This sequence joins TRBV5-4 and TRBJ2-7; no definite D call. Trimming shortened V by 3 bases and J by 9 bases, and 10 bases separated the two germline ends. The CDR3 length is 11 residues. The germline V gene has CDR1 SGHNT and CDR2 YYREEE (reference sequence).

The chain's CDR3 is CASSYSNRGPYGYTF. CDR3 DNA sequence: TGTGCCAGCAGTTACTCAAACCGGGGCCCCTATGGCTACACCTTC. The rearrangement uses TRBV6-5 and TRBJ1-2; D perhaps matches TRBD1 (5 bases). CDR3 length: 15 amino acids. Germline loops: CDR1 MNHEY, CDR2 SVGAGI. The V gene lost 0 bases and the J gene lost 4 bases, with 12 bases spanning the gap.

Concerning this clone: One end of the junction is discordant with germline, which a read error may explain. This sequence joins TRBV7-7 and TRBJ2-1; 9 bases fit TRBD1. The CDR3 is 16 amino acids. The germline V gene has CDR1 SSHAT and CDR2 FNYEAQ (reference sequence). This CDR3 reads CASSPQRQGAYNEQFF. In DNA form, the CDR3 reads TGTGCTAGCAGCCCCCAGCGACAGGGGGCCTACAATGAGCAGTTCTTC.

V and J are TRBV4-1 and TRBJ1-3; D not resolved. CDR3 size: 15 residues. Germline CDR1 is MGHRA and CDR2 is YSYEKL. Deletions cut 4 bases from V and 1 base from J, with 11 bases between. Written as DNA, the CDR3 is TGCGCCAGCAGCCCCCTGGGCAGATCTGGAAACACCATATATTTT. It encodes CASSPLGRSGNTIYF.

The chain couples TRBV28 to TRBJ1-5, with D possibly being TRBD1 (5 bases). Looked up from germline, CDR1 is MDHEN and CDR2 is SYDVKM. This CDR3 region has 14 residues. V was trimmed by 7 bases and J by 5 bases, leaving 15 bases between them. DNA of the CDR3: TGTGCCAGCATCGTTGGGGGGACCCATCAGCCCCAGCATTTT. Translated, it gives CASIVGGTHQPQHF.

The gene calls are TRBV9 and TRBJ1-2, with 8 nucleotides matching TRBD1. The CDR3 consists of 19 residues. Germline V gene sequence: CDR1 SGDLS, CDR2 YYNGEE. The V segment lost 3 bases and the J segment 0 bases; nucleotides outside the gene matches: 16. The CDR3 region is CASSAPGQEIFGANYGYTF. The DNA of the CDR3 is TGTGCCAGCAGCGCCCCGGGACAGGAAATTTTCGGGGCTAACTATGGCTACACCTTC.

This chain links TRBV5-1 with TRBJ1-5; 7 nucleotides line up with TRBD1. The CDR3 runs to 16 residues. Germline loops: CDR1 SGHRS, CDR2 YFSETQ. V lost 3 bases, J lost 0 bases, and 6 bases stayed unmatched. The CDR3 nucleotides are TGCGCCAGCAGCTCTCGACAGGGCAATAGCAATCAGCCCCAGCATTTT. Amino acid sequence: CASSSRQGNSNQPQHF.

The chain recombines TRBV5-1 with TRBJ1-4; 8 bases map to TRBD1. CDR1 is SGHRS, CDR2 YFSETQ, per germline. V dropped 3 bases and J dropped 3; count of bases not matched to a gene: 10. The CDR3 length is 17 residues. Here the CDR3 reads CASSWGRGRGANEKLFF. CDR3 DNA: TGCGCCAGCAGCTGGGGCAGGGGGCGCGGAGCTAATGAAAAACTGTTTTTT.